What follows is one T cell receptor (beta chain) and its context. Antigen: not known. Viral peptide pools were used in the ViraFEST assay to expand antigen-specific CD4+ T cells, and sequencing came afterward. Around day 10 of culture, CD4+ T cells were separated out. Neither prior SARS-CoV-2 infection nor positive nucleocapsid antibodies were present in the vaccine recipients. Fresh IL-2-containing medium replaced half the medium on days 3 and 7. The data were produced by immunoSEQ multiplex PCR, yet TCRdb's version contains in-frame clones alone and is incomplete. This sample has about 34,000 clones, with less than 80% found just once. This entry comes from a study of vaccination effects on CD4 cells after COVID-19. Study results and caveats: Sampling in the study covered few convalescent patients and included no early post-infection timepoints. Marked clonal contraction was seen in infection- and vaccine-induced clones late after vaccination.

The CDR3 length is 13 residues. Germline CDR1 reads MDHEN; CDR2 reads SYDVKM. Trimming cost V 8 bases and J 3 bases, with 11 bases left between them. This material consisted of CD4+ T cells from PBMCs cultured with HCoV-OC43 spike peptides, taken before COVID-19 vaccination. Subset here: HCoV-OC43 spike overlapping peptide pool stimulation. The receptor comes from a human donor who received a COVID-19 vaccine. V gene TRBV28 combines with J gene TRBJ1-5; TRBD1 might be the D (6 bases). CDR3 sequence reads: CASQQGINQPQHF. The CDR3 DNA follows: TGTGCCAGCCAACAGGGTATCAATCAGCCCCAGCATTTT.